The 30 T cell receptor beta chains in this list originate from one sample, sequenced in a study of shared clonotypes between healthy human individuals. Clones were sequenced by immunoSEQ multiplex PCR, and TCRdb holds only the in-frame ones, with some missing. The sample includes 550,000 to 600,000 clones, 70% to 80% of them seen just once. Input material: PBMCs. These receptor sequences come from a woman aged 40 to 50 in good health. Some clones in this sample may be carry-over from other donors' samples.

In this sample, this clone is medium-sized. The chain uses TRBV4-3 and TRBJ2-7, with a possible D match to TRBD2 (6 bases). The CDR3 consists of 14 residues. Trimming shortened V by 2 bases and J by 2 bases, and 10 bases separated the two germline ends. Germline assignment: CDR1 LGHNA and CDR2 YSLEER. CDR3 coding DNA: TGCGCCAGCAGCCAATTTGCGGGGCCCTACGAGCAGTACTTC. This translates into CASSQFAGPYEQYF.

The gene calls are TRBV14 and TRBJ2-5, with D possibly TRBD2 on 5 matching bases. Trimming stripped 4 bases from V and 4 bases from J, with 10 bases between. This CDR3 has 13 amino acids. CDR1 SGHDN and CDR2 FVKESK come from the germline V gene. The DNA for the CDR3 is TGTGCCAGCAGCCGGGCGGGCCGAGAGACCCAGTACTTC. This encodes CASSRAGRETQYF. The full variable domain, in which reference TRBV14 and TRBJ2-5 provide the parts outside the CDR3, is EAGVTQFPSHSVIEKGQTVTLRCDPISGHDNLYWYRRVMGKEIKFLLHFVKESKQDESGMPNNRFLAERTGGTYSTLKVQPAELEDSGVYFCASSRAGRETQYFGPGTRLLVL.

This clone was observed a handful of times. This rearrangement joins TRBV7-2 to TRBJ1-1; D may be TRBD1 (5 bases). Germline CDR1 is SGHTA and CDR2 is FQGNSA. The CDR3 has 14 residues. With 3 bases removed from V and 4 bases from J, the gap between germline ends came to 12 bases. The CDR3 reads CASSFAGGSTEAFF. The CDR3 bases are TGTGCCAGCAGCTTCGCTGGGGGAAGCACTGAAGCTTTCTTT.

A single count supports this clone. The chain recombines TRBV27 with TRBJ1-5; 10 bases are shared with TRBD1. The V gene end was trimmed by 8 bases and the J gene end by 5 bases; junction bases not matched to a gene: 18. The germline gives CDR1 MNHEY, CDR2 SMNVEV (reference sequence). The CDR3 contains 18 residues. CDR3 sequence: CASSLWGGTGVQDQPQHF. DNA of the CDR3: TGTGCCAGCTCCTTATGGGGGGGGACAGGGGTTCAAGATCAGCCCCAGCATTTT.

The chain couples TRBV7-6 to TRBJ1-3, with unresolved D. V lost 1 base and J lost 0, with 4 bases in between. The germline V gene encodes CDR1 SGHVS and CDR2 FNYEAQ. The CDR3 covers 14 residues. CDR3 region: CASSLEVSGNTIYF. CDR3 sequence (DNA): TGTGCCAGCAGCTTAGAAGTCTCTGGAAACACCATATATTTT. Using reference TRBV7-6 and TRBJ1-3 for the parts outside the CDR3, the full variable domain is GAGVSQSPRYKVTKRGQDVALRCDPISGHVSLYWYRQALGQGPEFLTYFNYEAQQDKSGLPNDRFSAERPEGSISTLTIQRTEQRDSAMYRCASSLEVSGNTIYFGEGSWLTVV.

The chain combines TRBV27 with TRBJ2-1; TRBD2 matches 12 bases. J lost 0 bases, V lost 0 bases, and 12 bases had no gene match. This CDR3 spans 21 amino acids. Germline V gene lookup returns CDR1 MNHEY and CDR2 SMNVEV (reference sequence). CDR3 residues: CASSLSFVGLAGSSSYNEQFF. The CDR3 coding sequence is TGTGCCAGCAGTTTATCGTTCGTTGGACTAGCGGGGTCGAGCTCCTACAATGAGCAGTTCTTC.

The V call is TRBV6-6, the J call TRBJ1-5; D is ambiguous. Germline lookup yields CDR1 MNHNY and CDR2 SVGAGI (reference sequence). Trimming cost V 6 bases and J 3 bases, with 9 bases left between them. The CDR3 is 13 residues long. CDR3 sequence (DNA): TGTGCCAGCAGGAGGTTAATCAATCAGCCCCAGCATTTT. This codes for CASRRLINQPQHF.

The chain combines TRBV28 with TRBJ1-1, with a possible D match to TRBD1 (6 bases). The CDR3 extends over 13 amino acids. CDR1 is MDHEN and CDR2 is SYDVKM in the germline V gene. V was clipped by 6 bases and J by 12 bases, with 20 bases between them. The CDR3 DNA sequence: TGTGCCAGCAGAGCCCCGGGACACGCCATGACTTTCTTT. Translated, it gives CASRAPGHAMTFF.

The chain carries TRBV5-1 and TRBJ2-3, with 7 bases lining up with TRBD1. V trimming: 4 bases; J trimming: 2 bases; junction bases outside the gene matches: 4. CDR1 SGHRS and CDR2 YFSETQ come from the germline V gene. This CDR3 is 14 amino acids long. The CDR3 coding sequence is TGCGCCAGCAGCCCGGGACAGATCACAGATACGCAGTATTTT. Its protein product is CASSPGQITDTQYF.

This clone was seen a handful of times. The chain is built from TRBV6-1 and TRBJ1-1, with D hard to call. Per the germline V gene, CDR1 is MNHNS and CDR2 is SASEGT. This CDR3 is 13 amino acids long. V was clipped by 8 bases and J by 7 bases, with 17 bases between them. The CDR3 DNA follows: TGTGCCAGCTCTCCAGTTCGTTCCCTTGAAGCTTTCTTT. Its protein product is CASSPVRSLEAFF.

Points on this clone: A far larger clone lies a single base away; this is likely a read error. V usage is TRBV19 and J usage is TRBJ1-5; D ambiguous. Germline V gives CDR1 LNHDA, CDR2 SQIVND (reference sequence). CDR3 length: 14 amino acids. The CDR3 coding sequence is TGTGCCGGTAGTATGGGGTTTGGGAATCAGCCCCAGCATTTT. It codes for CAGSMGFGNQPQHF. The full variable domain, completed using reference TRBV19 and TRBJ1-5, is DGGITQSPKYLFRKEGQNVTLSCEQNLNHDAMYWYRQDPGQGLRLIYYSQIVNDFQKGDIAEGYSVSREKKESFPLTVTSAQKNPTAFYLCAGSMGFGNQPQHFGDGTRLSIL.

V usage is TRBV28 and J usage is TRBJ2-5; D tentatively reads TRBD1 or TRBD2 (5 bases each). CDR3 length: 13 residues. V was clipped by 8 bases and J by 7 bases, with 17 bases between them. CDR1 and CDR2 (germline): MDHEN, SYDVKM. The CDR3 bases are TGTGCCAGCTCCGGGGCCCCTCGGGCGACCCAGTACTTC. Translating it yields CASSGAPRATQYF.

The chain uses TRBV29-1 and TRBJ2-5, with 7 bases aligning to TRBD1. Germline V gene lookup returns CDR1 SQVTM and CDR2 ANQGSEA. The CDR3 sequence is 12 residues long. V trimming: 7 bases; J trimming: 5 bases; junction bases outside the gene matches: 7. CDR3 amino acids: CSAARGQETQYF. CDR3 DNA sequence: TGCAGCGCGGCGAGGGGGCAGGAGACCCAGTACTTC.

The chain combines TRBV7-9 with TRBJ2-7, with D possibly called TRBD1 or TRBD2 (5 bases each). The V gene's germline CDR1 is SEHNR and CDR2 FQNEAQ (reference sequence). The CDR3 length is 13 residues. Trimming stripped 5 bases from V and 4 bases from J, with 12 bases between. The CDR3 bases are TGTGCCAGCAGCGCCCCGGGGCATTACGAGCAGTACTTC. This translates into CASSAPGHYEQYF.

The chain has TRBV7-2 and TRBJ1-1; no definite D call. Germline CDR1 and CDR2: SGHTA and FQGNSA. CDR3 size: 14 residues. V lost 5 bases and J 0 bases, leaving 10 bases between the germline ends. The CDR3 spells CASSAQKMNTEAFF. The CDR3 DNA reads as TGTGCCAGCAGCGCACAGAAGATGAACACTGAAGCTTTCTTT.

The chain employs TRBV30 and TRBJ1-4; TRBD1 matches at 8 bases. The CDR3 covers 15 residues. CDR1 and CDR2 (germline): GTSNPN, SVGIG (reference sequence). The trim removed 1 base at V and 2 bases at J, leaving 3 bases unmatched. CDR3 protein: CAWSATGGTNEKLFF. The CDR3 nucleotides are TGTGCCTGGAGTGCCACAGGGGGGACTAATGAAAAACTGTTTTTT. The full variable domain, completed using reference TRBV30 and TRBJ1-4, is SQTIHQWPATLVQPVGSPLSLECTVEGTSNPNLYWYRQAAGRGLQLLFYSVGIGQISSEVPQNLSASRPQDRQFILSSKKLLLSDSGFYLCAWSATGGTNEKLFFGSGTQLSVL.

This clone has only one observation. CDR3: CASSTLPDTQYTGELFF. The CDR3 coding sequence is TGTGCCAGCTCAACTCTACCGGACACCCAGTACACCGGGGAGCTGTTTTTT. The gene calls are TRBV18 and TRBJ2-2; D is perhaps TRBD1 (5 bases). The V gene's germline CDR1 is KGHSH and CDR2 LQKENI. V was clipped by 5 bases and J by 3 bases, with 19 bases between them. The CDR3 is 17 residues long. Supplemented by reference TRBV18 and TRBJ2-2, the full variable domain reads NAGVMQNPRHLVRRRGQEARLRCSPMKGHSHVYWYRQLPEEGLKFMVYLQKENIIDESGMPKERFSAEFPKEGPSILRIQQVVRGDSAAYFCASSTLPDTQYTGELFFGEGSRLTVL.

The chain joins TRBV5-1 to TRBJ2-1; 11 nucleotides align to TRBD2. CDR1 and CDR2 from the germline V gene are SGHRS and YFSETQ. V lost 5 bases and J lost 4; bases outside the gene matches: 5. This CDR3 comprises 15 residues. The CDR3 reads CASSQTSGEYNEQFF. CDR3 in DNA: TGCGCCAGCAGTCAGACTAGCGGGGAATACAATGAGCAGTTCTTC.

The genes are TRBV5-1 and TRBJ2-1, with D possibly matching TRBD2 (6 bases). The CDR3 is 16 residues long. Between the trimmed V and J ends, which lost 0 bases and 0 bases, there was a span of 10 bases. Germline values: CDR1 SGHRS, CDR2 YFSETQ. The CDR3 region is CASSLAGLSSYNEQFF. CDR3 nucleotide sequence: TGCGCCAGCAGCTTGGCGGGACTGAGCTCCTACAATGAGCAGTTCTTC.

With regard to this clone: Other DNA sequences within the sample encode an identical CDR3. The J gene is TRBJ1-4, the V gene TRBV18, with 8 bases that match TRBD1. V trimming: 6 bases; J trimming: 5 bases; junction bases outside the gene matches: 5. The CDR3 spans 14 residues. Looked up from germline, CDR1 is KGHSH and CDR2 is LQKENI. The CDR3 DNA sequence: TGTGCCAGCTCCCCTCGGGACAGGAATGAAAAACTGTTTTTT. Protein sequence: CASSPRDRNEKLFF.

The chain joins TRBV2 to TRBJ2-3; D assignment may be TRBD1 or TRBD2 (5 bases each). Trimming took off 4 bases at V and 4 bases at J, with 12 bases between the two ends. The CDR3 covers 14 residues. The germline gives CDR1 SNHLY, CDR2 FYNNEI. The CDR3 DNA is TGTGCCAGCAGTGTTGGGGGTGGCGCAGATACGCAGTATTTT. Encoded protein: CASSVGGGADTQYF.

The gene calls are TRBV11-2 and TRBJ1-4; the D is unclear. The CDR3 runs 16 residues. V lost 1 base and J lost 0, with 9 bases in between. Germline loops: CDR1 SGHAT, CDR2 FQNNGV. For the CDR3, the DNA is TGTGCCAGCAGCTTAGTACGCAGCGCAACTAATGAAAAACTGTTTTTT. Translated, it gives CASSLVRSATNEKLFF.

This chain connects TRBV30 to TRBJ2-3; 13 nucleotides align to TRBD2. Germline CDR1 is GTSNPN and CDR2 is SVGIG (reference sequence). The length of the CDR3 is 16 residues. J was trimmed by 7 bases and V by 2 bases; bases with no gene match: 9. DNA of the CDR3: TGTGCCTGGAGTCGGCGGGGGACTAGCGGGACGAATACGCAGTATTTT. Residues: CAWSRRGTSGTNTQYF.

This clone was detected a few times. The rearrangement uses TRBV28 and TRBJ2-1, with 9 bases fitting TRBD2. Looked up from germline, CDR1 is MDHEN and CDR2 is SYDVKM. The length of the CDR3 is 15 residues. J was trimmed by 5 bases and V by 4 bases; bases with no gene match: 6. The CDR3 DNA reads as TGTGCCAGCAGTTCAGCGGGGGGCCCTCACAATGAGCAGTTCTTC. It codes for CASSSAGGPHNEQFF.

This clone was detected once. The CDR3 region has the DNA TGTGCCAGCAGCTTAGGCGGGCCGGGAGGTTCCACCGGGGAGCTGTTTTTT. Encoded protein: CASSLGGPGGSTGELFF. The chain uses TRBV7-2 and TRBJ2-2, with TRBD2 matching over 7 bases. Germline-derived CDR1 and CDR2 are SGHTA and FQGNSA. The CDR3 totals 17 residues. The trim removed 1 base at V and 4 bases at J, leaving 9 bases unmatched.

The rearrangement uses TRBV5-4 and TRBJ2-1, with TRBD2 identical over 9 bases. This CDR3 has 15 residues. V dropped 7 bases and J dropped 7; count of bases not matched to a gene: 12. Looked up from germline, CDR1 is SGHNT and CDR2 is YYREEE (reference sequence). The CDR3 protein is CASSGDSGSWNEQFF. CDR3 DNA sequence: TGTGCCAGCTCGGGGGATAGCGGGAGCTGGAATGAGCAGTTCTTC.

The chain joins TRBV6-5 to TRBJ1-1; D is undetermined. Per the germline V gene, CDR1 is MNHEY and CDR2 is SVGAGI. The CDR3 sequence is 14 residues long. Trimming left V 0 bases short and J 1 base short, with 6 bases between. This CDR3 is CASSYSIQNTEAFF. In DNA, the CDR3 is TGTGCCAGCAGTTACTCGATCCAGAACACTGAAGCTTTCTTT.

The CDR3, as DNA: TGTGCCAGCTCACCAGGCGAAGGCCAGTACTTC. Translated: CASSPGEGQYF. This chain uses TRBV18 with TRBJ2-5; D is unclear. The CDR3 sequence is 11 residues long. Looked up from germline, CDR1 is KGHSH and CDR2 is LQKENI. Trimming left V 2 bases short and J 10 bases short, with 8 bases between.

The CDR3 sequence: CASSEFEVETEAFF. The CDR3 DNA sequence: TGTGCCAGCAGTGAATTTGAGGTTGAGACCGAAGCTTTCTTT. This rearrangement joins TRBV2 to TRBJ1-1; no clear D gene. V dropped 2 bases and J dropped 8 bases, with 15 bases sitting between them. The CDR3 extends over 14 amino acids. CDR1 is SNHLY and CDR2 is FYNNEI in the germline V gene.

This clone was seen a single time. The V gene is TRBV4-2, the J gene TRBJ2-7; the match to TRBD1 covers 7 bases. The CDR3 extends over 15 amino acids. Germline V gives CDR1 LGHNA, CDR2 YNFKEQ. Trimming cost V 5 bases and J 6 bases; bases outside gene matches: 13. The CDR3 region is CASSFNDRAGSEQYF. DNA for the CDR3: TGTGCCAGCAGCTTCAATGACAGGGCTGGTTCCGAGCAGTACTTC.